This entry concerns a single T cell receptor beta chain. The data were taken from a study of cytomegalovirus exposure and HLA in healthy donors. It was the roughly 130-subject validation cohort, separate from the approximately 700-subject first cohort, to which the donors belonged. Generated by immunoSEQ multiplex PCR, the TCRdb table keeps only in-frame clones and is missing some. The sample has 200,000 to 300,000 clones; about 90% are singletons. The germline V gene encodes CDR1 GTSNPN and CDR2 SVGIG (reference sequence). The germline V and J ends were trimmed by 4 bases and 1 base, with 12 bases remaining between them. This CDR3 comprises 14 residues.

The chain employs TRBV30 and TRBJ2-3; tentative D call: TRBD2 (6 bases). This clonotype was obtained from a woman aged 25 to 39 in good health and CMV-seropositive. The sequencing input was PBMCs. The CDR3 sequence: CAWTRREGTDTQYF. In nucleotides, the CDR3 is TGTGCCTGGACCAGGAGGGAGGGCACAGATACGCAGTATTTT.